The rows below give T cell receptor beta chains drawn from one sample of a study of graft-versus-host responses after intestinal transplantation. TCRdb's table, derived via immunoSEQ multiplex PCR, lists solely in-frame clones and lacks some. This table holds under 30,000 clones, about 92% found once. Specimen: PBMCs, collected 18 days after transplant. Receptors were obtained from a human patient who received an intestinal transplant, so some T cells may come from the graft donor. CDR3s include the opening cysteine and the closing phenylalanine or tryptophan. A D gene is named only where the DNA matches it firmly. Clone size is stated in some rows and not others, as once, few, many or a class when expanded.

clone_size,cdr3_length,v_call,d_call,j_call,cdr3_aa,cdr3_nt
.,12,TRBV6-1,.,TRBJ2-2,CASSPSSGELFF,TGTGCCAGCAGTCCTAGTTCCGGGGAGCTGTTTTTT
.,18,TRBV4-1,.,TRBJ1-2,CASSRLTVGGGLGYGYTF,TGCGCCAGCAGCCGACTCACGGTTGGCGGGGGATTGGGCTATGGCTACACCTTC
.,15,TRBV29-1,TRBD2,TRBJ2-3,CSACQGLAGTDTQYF,TGCAGCGCATGCCAGGGACTAGCGGGCACAGATACGCAGTATTTT
.,12,TRBV6-5,.,TRBJ1-5,CASQGFNQPQHF,TGTGCCAGCCAGGGTTTCAATCAGCCCCAGCATTTT
.,14,TRBV25-1,.,TRBJ1-2,CASSESGRFYGYTF,TGTGCCAGCAGTGAATCGGGACGATTTTATGGCTACACCTTC
.,13,TRBV15,.,TRBJ1-1,CATQGGPMGEAFF,TGTGCCACTCAGGGCGGGCCTATGGGTGAAGCTTTCTTT
.,17,TRBV30,.,TRBJ1-6,CAWRGTLPSSYNSPLHF,TGTGCCTGGAGGGGAACGCTTCCCAGCTCCTATAATTCACCCCTCCACTTT
.,14,TRBV11-2,.,TRBJ1-5,CADIRRGVNQPQHF,TGTGCCGATATTAGGAGGGGCGTAAATCAGCCCCAGCATTTT
once,15,TRBV12-5,.,TRBJ2-3,CASGLVSSGGDTQYF,TGTGCTAGTGGTTTGGTAAGCTCCGGGGGAGATACGCAGTATTTT
.,14,TRBV9,.,TRBJ2-1,CASSAVTNYNEQFF,TGTGCCAGCAGCGCGGTAACCAATTACAATGAGCAGTTCTTC
few,16,TRBV19,TRBD2,TRBJ2-3,CASAPSGGVYTDTQYF,TGTGCCAGCGCCCCTAGCGGGGGAGTTTATACAGATACGCAGTATTTT
.,16,TRBV13,.,TRBJ2-1,CASSSRWGSSYNEQFF,TGTGCCAGCAGCTCCAGGTGGGGGTCCTCCTACAATGAGCAGTTCTTC
once,11,TRBV19,.,TRBJ2-5,CASSTMGTQYF,TGTGCCAGTAGTACCATGGGGACCCAGTACTTC
.,17,TRBV9,.,TRBJ1-4,CASSVGGRSGPGEKLFF,TGTGCCAGCAGCGTAGGCGGAAGGTCTGGTCCGGGGGAAAAACTGTTTTTT
.,15,TRBV30,TRBD2,TRBJ2-2,CAWGTSGGNTGELFF,TGTGCCTGGGGGACTAGCGGGGGGAACACCGGGGAGCTGTTTTTT
.,17,TRBV27,.,TRBJ2-2,CASSLRGGWGPNGELFF,TGTGCCAGCAGTTTACGTGGGGGGTGGGGGCCAAACGGGGAGCTGTTTTTT
once,13,TRBV15,.,TRBJ2-1,CATSTRTVNEQFF,TGTGCCACCAGCACTAGGACCGTAAATGAGCAGTTCTTC
.,14,TRBV29-1,.,TRBJ2-3,CSVRGTPSTDTQYF,TGCAGCGTTCGGGGAACCCCTAGCACAGATACGCAGTATTTT
.,14,TRBV2,.,TRBJ2-3,CASSEILRTDTQYF,TGTGCCAGCAGTGAAATACTTCGCACAGATACGCAGTATTTT
.,14,TRBV6-1,.,TRBJ2-3,CAIEEGESTDTQYF,TGTGCCATCGAAGAGGGGGAGAGCACAGATACGCAGTATTTT
.,13,TRBV18,.,TRBJ2-3,CASSPGVSDTQYF,TGTGCCAGCTCACCAGGGGTATCGGATACGCAGTATTTT
.,16,TRBV7-2,TRBD2,TRBJ2-7,CASSATRAGISYEQYF,TGTGCCAGCAGCGCTACTAGAGCGGGGATCTCCTACGAGCAGTACTTC
.,16,TRBV7-8,TRBD1,TRBJ1-4,CASSLGTGSTNEKLFF,TGTGCCAGCAGCTTGGGGACAGGGTCAACTAATGAAAAACTGTTTTTT
.,14,TRBV27,.,TRBJ2-2,CASSPDRTTGELFF,TGTGCCAGCAGTCCAGACAGAACGACCGGGGAGCTGTTTTTT
.,14,TRBV19,TRBD1,TRBJ1-2,CASSMAQGAGGYTF,TGTGCCAGTAGTATGGCACAGGGGGCTGGGGGCTACACCTTC
.,12,TRBV6-5,.,TRBJ1-1,CASRSGPAEAFF,TGTGCCAGCCGCTCAGGACCGGCGGAAGCTTTCTTT
.,15,TRBV4-1,.,TRBJ1-2,CASSPSWGEYYGYTF,TGCGCCAGCAGCCCGTCGTGGGGGGAGTACTATGGCTACACCTTC
.,16,TRBV11-2,.,TRBJ1-2,CASSQSWKSREYGYTF,TGTGCCAGCAGCCAAAGTTGGAAGTCCCGAGAGTATGGCTACACCTTC
.,14,TRBV19,.,TRBJ2-5,CASSIWAGEGEQYF,TGTGCCAGTAGTATTTGGGCAGGGGAAGGGGAGCAGTACTTC
.,14,TRBV5-5,TRBD2,TRBJ2-5,CASSGAGAQETQYF,TGTGCCAGCAGCGGAGCGGGGGCCCAAGAGACCCAGTACTTC
.,13,TRBV27,.,TRBJ1-2,CASSLSGRRGYTF,TGTGCCAGCAGTCTATCCGGTCGGCGAGGCTACACCTTC
.,12,TRBV29-1,.,TRBJ2-7,CSVEGQSGGQYF,TGCAGCGTGGAGGGACAGAGTGGGGGGCAGTACTTC
once,15,TRBV6-5,.,TRBJ2-1,CASSSPGGQISEQFF,TGTGCCAGCAGTTCACCGGGGGGCCAGATTAGTGAGCAGTTCTTC
.,15,TRBV9,TRBD2,TRBJ2-4,CASSVGGGLENIQYF,TGTGCCAGCAGCGTAGGCGGGGGGCTAGAAAACATTCAGTACTTC
.,13,TRBV18,.,TRBJ2-5,CASSPPFGETQYF,TGTGCCAGCTCACCCCCGTTTGGGGAGACCCAGTACTTC
.,16,TRBV6-4,.,TRBJ2-1,CASSRGGWGPYNEQFF,TGTGCCAGCAGTCGCGGCGGCTGGGGTCCTTACAATGAGCAGTTCTTC
.,13,TRBV18,.,TRBJ2-7,CASRGTVAYEQYF,TGTGCCAGCCGAGGGACCGTGGCCTACGAGCAGTACTTC
.,14,TRBV7-9,.,TRBJ2-2,CASSGQGSTGELFF,TGTGCCAGCAGCGGCCAGGGGAGCACCGGGGAGCTGTTTTTT
.,14,TRBV19,.,TRBJ1-6,CASSIRDGDSPLHF,TGTGCCAGTAGTATCCGGGACGGCGATTCACCCCTCCACTTT
.,15,TRBV6-1,.,TRBJ1-2,CASSDLARRGYGYTF,TGTGCCAGCAGTGATCTTGCTCGACGGGGCTATGGCTACACCTTC
.,14,TRBV7-9,.,TRBJ1-5,CASSFGQGYQPQHF,.
.,17,TRBV28,.,TRBJ1-6,CASSSPRRSGTNSPLHF,TGTGCCAGCAGTTCCCCCAGAAGGTCAGGGACCAATTCACCCCTCCACTTT
once,17,TRBV7-9,TRBD1,TRBJ2-2,CASSLAPGQPYTGELFF,TGTGCCAGCAGCTTGGCCCCGGGACAGCCTTACACCGGGGAGCTGTTTTTT
.,12,TRBV5-4,.,TRBJ2-7,CASSLGPREQYF,TGTGCCAGCAGCTTGGGGCCCCGCGAGCAGTACTTC
once,13,TRBV11-2,TRBD2,TRBJ2-1,CASSIPSGDEQFF,TGTGCCAGCAGCATTCCCAGCGGGGATGAGCAGTTCTTC
.,16,TRBV5-6,.,TRBJ1-1,CASGGKRGARDTEAFF,TGTGCCAGCGGGGGTAAGCGAGGGGCGCGAGACACTGAAGCTTTCTTT
.,16,TRBV7-3,TRBD2,TRBJ2-2,CASSLGLAGNTGELFF,TGTGCCAGCAGCTTGGGACTAGCGGGGAACACCGGGGAGCTGTTTTTT
once,14,TRBV10-3,.,TRBJ2-5,CAISASQLGETQYF,TGTGCCATCAGTGCCTCCCAACTGGGAGAGACCCAGTACTTC
.,17,TRBV5-4,TRBD2,TRBJ2-7,CASSLEGLAGGPYEQYF,TGTGCCAGCAGCTTGGAGGGTCTAGCGGGGGGACCCTACGAGCAGTACTTC
.,15,TRBV7-9,.,TRBJ2-3,CASTTQRTPTDTQYF,TGTGCCAGCACCACACAGCGCACCCCCACAGATACGCAGTATTTT
once,15,TRBV4-1,.,TRBJ1-6,CASSQDKGSGSPLHF,TGCGCCAGCAGCCAAGATAAGGGTTCTGGTTCACCCCTCCACTTT
.,14,TRBV6-5,TRBD2,TRBJ2-7,CASSYTPWGGEQYF,TGTGCCAGCAGTTACACCCCGTGGGGGGGCGAGCAGTACTTC
.,17,TRBV6-1,.,TRBJ2-1,CASSESGRGGPYNEQFF,TGTGCCAGCAGTGAATCAGGCCGAGGGGGGCCCTACAATGAGCAGTTCTTC
.,21,TRBV7-6,TRBD2,TRBJ2-5,CASSPAQKFGGSLSYQETQYF,TGTGCCAGCAGCCCAGCCCAGAAGTTCGGGGGGTCCTTATCGTACCAAGAGACCCAGTACTTC
.,13,TRBV2,.,TRBJ2-3,CASSEGVADTQYF,TGTGCCAGCAGTGAAGGGGTAGCAGATACGCAGTATTTT